The entry that follows covers one T cell receptor (beta chain) sequence. This sample was included in a study of blood T cell repertoires in COVID-19. Looking at the study overall: Sites across the United States, Italy and Spain contributed samples from acute and convalescent COVID-19. PBMCs, B-cell-depleted T cells, or T cells provided the cDNA or gDNA that made up the material.

TCRdb keeps only in-frame clones here, not all; method: immunoSEQ multiplex PCR. This table has about 140,000 clones, about 87% appearing once. Germline-derived CDR1 and CDR2 are MDHEN and SYDVKM. CDR3 length equals 15 residues. V was pared by 1 base and J by 8 bases, with 7 bases of the junction left unmatched. This clonotype originated in a human donor with COVID-19, enrolled during active disease. The donor label of this sample is uncertain. The source material was peripheral blood. The chain is built from TRBV28 and TRBJ1-2; TRBD1 matches 10 bases. CDR3 region: CASSLFTGTGEGYTF. The CDR3, as DNA: TGTGCCAGCAGTTTATTTACCGGGACAGGGGAGGGCTACACCTTC.